This T cell receptor (beta chain) was sequenced in a study of CD8 T cells in ankylosing spondylitis (dated 2017 in TCRdb). General notes on the study: To find TCR variants linked to disease, the study profiled T cell receptor beta repertoires in ankylosing spondylitis patients and healthy donors. The whole study cohort included 85 to 120 healthy donors and around 25 ankylosing spondylitis patients. Samples of peripheral blood were taken, and for ankylosing spondylitis patients, synovial fluid was collected as well.

The CDR1 and CDR2 encoded by the germline V gene are SGHVS and FNYEAQ. The CDR3, from cysteine to phenylalanine, totals 16 residues. Left in the record is the CDR3 DNA by itself, 48 bases read in frame from the first base. V was cut back by 6 bases and J by 2 bases, leaving a gap of 17 bases between them. Findings and caveats that apply to the study as a whole: The disease-linked clones had a CD8+ phenotype and were found at relatively low frequencies in peripheral blood. The disease-linked clones were reported as significantly enriched in matched synovial fluid samples from ankylosing spondylitis patients. Some motif variants were previously reported in synovial fluid and blood of reactive arthritis patients, suggesting common disease-initiation mechanisms. A TCR beta motif made up of seven or eight highly homologous amino acid variants appeared to be characteristic of blood from ankylosing spondylitis patients.

Reads for this sample came from an Illumina HiSeq 2500. Quantitative 5'-RACE with molecular barcodes was the method used to prepare the TCR beta libraries. The original methods were these. To identify disease-linked TCR variants, a new computational method was used, one built on a probabilistic model of VDJ rearrangement. TCRdb cleaned the public reads at Q25 with fastp, built clones with MiXCR and kept in-frame beta chains. Identical CDR3 proteins give one entry, which carries the most common genes and DNA. The V and J calls here are based on TCRdb, not the publication. A total of around 130,000 distinct CDR3 sequences appear in this sample, over 6.5% of them only once. More than 9% of the sample rests with the top ten. In this sample, this clonotype turned up many times. Its antigen specificity is not known. There are no base qualities to consult, and no much larger clone falls within one base.

The sample taken for sequencing was blood, either unsorted or a sorted T cell fraction (not recorded which). Recombination connected TRBV7-6 to TRBJ1-5; no confident D gene assignment can be made. The receptor was derived from a male donor with ankylosing spondylitis or in good health (not recorded which). The CDR3: CASRGIGEVGNQPQHF. In nucleotide form, the sequence is TGTGCCAGCAGAGGAATCGGGGAGGTAGGCAATCAGCCCCAGCATTTT.